This entry is about one T cell receptor beta chain. Its antigen is undetermined. The data stem from a study of shared clonotypes between healthy human individuals. Whole-study results and caveats: Naive CD4 clonotypes overlapped across a few donors at 4.5% to 5.5%.

CDR1 is SGDLS and CDR2 is YYNGEE in the germline V gene. The CDR3 is made up of 14 amino acids. The V and J ends lost 2 bases and 5 bases, in that order; junction bases with no gene match: 6. The naive CD8 fraction comprised CD45RO-negative cells positively selected for CCR7 and excluded terminally differentiated effector memory CD45RA+ cells. The method was immunoSEQ multiplex PCR; TCRdb's version includes in-frame clones alone and lacks a portion of them. Of about 590,000 clones in the sample, about 95% were seen once. Sequenced input: naive CD8+ T cells sorted from blood. The rearrangement links TRBV9 to TRBJ2-7; 8 bases map to TRBD2. The TCR originated in a woman in her thirties in good health. CDR3 sequence reads: CASSVSGRVHEQYF. In DNA, the CDR3 is TGTGCCAGCAGCGTGAGCGGGAGAGTCCACGAGCAGTACTTC. The full variable domain, with the rest looked up from reference TRBV9 and TRBJ2-7, is DSGVTQTPKHLITATGQRVTLRCSPRSGDLSVYWYQQSLDQGLQFLIQYYNGEERAKGNILERFSAQQFPDLHSELNLSSLELGDSALYFCASSVSGRVHEQYFGPGTRLTVT.